The 8 T cell receptor beta chains given below trace back to one sample, sequenced in a study of blood T cell repertoires in COVID-19. TCRdb's copy holds only in-frame clones and misses some; the assay was immunoSEQ multiplex PCR. Of some 15,000 clones listed, 70% to 90% are singletons. Sequenced input: peripheral blood. The source of these receptors is a human donor in a cohort sampled during active COVID-19.

To note about this clone: At one end the junction does not follow the germline gene, possibly because of a read error. The CDR3 DNA sequence: TGTGCCAGCATTGAACAGGGGGCGAAGGGCACTGAAGCTTTCTTT. Encoded protein: CASIEQGAKGTEAFF. The V and J genes are TRBV2 and TRBJ1-1; 9 nucleotides agree with TRBD1. The germline CDR1 and CDR2 sequences are SNHLY and FYNNEI. The length of the CDR3 is 15 residues.

This rearrangement joins TRBV9 to TRBJ2-1; D gene unclear. Germline CDR1 SGDLS, CDR2 YYNGEE. Trimming removed 4 bases at V and 6 bases at J, with 8 bases between. The CDR3 runs 12 residues. The CDR3 DNA sequence: TGTGCCAGCAGCCCTTCCGGCAATGAGCAGTTCTTC. Its translation: CASSPSGNEQFF.

The chain couples TRBV7-3 to TRBJ2-2; 9 positions agree with TRBD2. The CDR3 sequence is 16 residues long. Germline assignment: CDR1 SGHTA and CDR2 FQGTGA. V dropped 3 bases and J dropped 1; count of bases not matched to a gene: 3. The CDR3 loop is CASSFSGGRNTGELFF. The CDR3 nucleotides are TGTGCCAGCAGCTTCAGCGGGGGGAGGAACACCGGGGAGCTGTTTTTT.

This clone came up once. V gene TRBV29-1 combines with J gene TRBJ2-7; 7 nucleotides agree with TRBD2. The CDR3 totals 14 residues. V shed 4 bases and J 6 bases; nucleotides not matched to a gene: 12. From germline, CDR1 is SQVTM and CDR2 ANQGSEA. As DNA, the CDR3 is TGCAGCGTTGTCGCGGCGGGGGATCTGGCCGAGCAGTACTTC. This encodes CSVVAAGDLAEQYF.

The chain joins TRBV2 to TRBJ2-7; 9 bases are a match to TRBD1. Germline V CDR1 and CDR2: SNHLY, FYNNEI. The CDR3 length is 15 residues. V was clipped by 4 bases and J by 2 bases; unmatched bases: 6. The CDR3 region has the DNA TGTGCCAGCAGTGCCAGGGGACAGGGTCCCTACGAGCAGTACTTC. It translates to CASSARGQGPYEQYF. The full variable domain, its missing parts supplied by reference TRBV2 and TRBJ2-7, is EPEVTQTPSHQVTQMGQEVILRCVPISNHLYFYWYRQILGQKVEFLVSFYNNEISEKSEIFDDQFSVERPDGSNFTLKIRSTKLEDSAMYFCASSARGQGPYEQYFGPGTRLTVT.

The V and J genes are TRBV19 and TRBJ2-5, with D tentatively TRBD2 (6 bases). Germline lookup yields CDR1 LNHDA and CDR2 SQIVND (reference sequence). V lost 8 bases, J lost 1 base, and 14 bases lay in between. There are 14 residues in the CDR3. The CDR3 region has the DNA TGTGCCAGTTCCCAACGACTAGGCCAAGAGACCCAGTACTTC. Translation: CASSQRLGQETQYF.

This chain links TRBV5-1 with TRBJ1-4, with unresolved D. The CDR3 length is 14 residues. Trimming pared 0 bases from V and 7 bases from J, leaving 10 bases between. Germline lookup yields CDR1 SGHRS and CDR2 YFSETQ. This CDR3 is CASSLDPTGEKLFF. In DNA form, the CDR3 reads TGCGCCAGCAGCTTGGACCCGACGGGTGAAAAACTGTTTTTT.

The gene calls are TRBV9 and TRBJ2-2; TRBD2 matches 14 bases. CDR3 length: 17 amino acids. V was clipped by 3 bases and J by 2 bases; unmatched bases: 3. Germline V CDR1 and CDR2: SGDLS, YYNGEE. CDR3 DNA sequence: TGTGCCAGCAGCGGGACTAGCGGGGGGTTCAACACCGGGGAGCTGTTTTTT. Encoded protein: CASSGTSGGFNTGELFF.